Included here is one T cell receptor beta chain sequence, with context. The antigen is undetermined. This specimen comes from a study of cytomegalovirus exposure and HLA in healthy donors. Study results and limitations: Investigators reported about 160 TCR beta chains as tied to cytomegalovirus. Most likely, a cluster of highly shared sequence variants arose as a sequencing artifact. Most of the TCR beta V segments (in an earlier analysis) were productive either about 87% or about 30% of the time. Cytomegalovirus status, reportedly, was diagnosed with high specificity and sensitivity by the classifier.

From germline, CDR1 is LNHDA and CDR2 SQIVND (reference sequence). V was pared by 5 bases and J by 0 bases, with 14 bases between. The CDR3 runs to 16 residues. Primers included in the PCR were 60 Vbeta and 13 Jbeta primers. Some clones are missing from TCRdb's copy, which holds only in-frame ones; the method was immunoSEQ multiplex PCR. The repertoire holds under 200,000 clones, with about 80% as singletons. The clonotype originates from a man aged 55-75 years in good health and CMV-seronegative. This chain connects TRBV19 to TRBJ1-3; D remains ambiguous. Sequenced input: PBMCs. The CDR3 loop is CASSLGSLPSGNTIYF. For the CDR3, the DNA is TGTGCCAGTAGTCTGGGCTCTTTACCCTCTGGAAACACCATATATTTT.